This T cell receptor beta chain was identified during a study of blood T cell repertoires in COVID-19 (dated by TCRdb to 2018 to 2020). In the study overall: The collaborator samples originated in the United States, Italy and Spain and spanned the acute and convalescent phases of COVID-19. Subjects who had been exposed to COVID-19, were actively infected with it, or had recovered from it provided the deeply sampled blood TCRbeta repertoires that made up the dataset. Where available, HLA class I and class II types were taken from metadata supplied by the sample provider and were not determined by assay-based typing. Samples were obtained from the ongoing ImmuneRACE study (first 160 participants) and from over 1,000 subjects provided by 6 global collaborators. The material from the prospective study consisted of cDNA or gDNA derived from T cells, B-cell-depleted T cells, or PBMCs. Sample metadata almost always included a de-identified subject ID, COVID-19 status, age in years and sex. A freely available public database, intended as a resource for researchers studying the immune response to SARS-CoV-2, is where the repertoires were released. General findings and caveats noted by the study authors: Clinical and demographic metadata were provided uncurated, with the amount varying by source and participant.

From a lookup of the germline V gene (reference sequence), CDR1 and CDR2 are LNHDA and SQIVND. The CDR3 goes from the cysteine to the phenylalanine over 12 residues. Just the 36-base CDR3 DNA is kept, in frame starting at base 1. V and J are truncated by 7 bases and 10 bases respectively, leaving an intervening sequence of 16 bases. TCRbeta CDR3 regions were amplified from genomic DNA using the immunoSEQ Assay, a bias-controlled multiplex PCR. Regarding the original processing steps: The number of nucleated cells in each sample was estimated from the amplification of reference gene primers within the assay. To quantify the absolute abundance of each unique TCRbeta CDR3 rearrangement, sequence reads were collapsed and filtered. Productive Simpson clonality was computed per sample as the square root of Simpson's diversity index over productive rearrangements. The table was pulled from immuneACCESS by TCRdb, which kept in-frame rearrangements only. Such tables lose some clones; where checked, under half of the loss comes from unresolved V genes, and the rest has no known cause. V and J calls and clone size are copied from that table; D and trimming were computed from the DNA. A total of about 250,000 clones appear in this sample, 87% of them only once. Jointly, the top ten make up under 4% of the sample.

On this clone: Its recognized antigen is unknown. Base qualities were left out, and no much larger clone turns up one base away.

Each collaborating institution followed its own protocols to collect whole blood in K2EDTA tubes. For TCRbeta analysis, collaborator samples were shipped as frozen whole blood, as isolated PBMCs, or as DNA extracted from either sample type. Sequencing was performed on peripheral blood. This receptor was taken from a young man with active or convalescent COVID-19. This sequence uses TRBV19 and TRBJ1-2, and possibly TRBD1, on 5 matching bases. For the CDR3, the sequence is CASTSTGTLYTF. The DNA is TGTGCCAGTACCTCTACCGGGACTCTCTACACCTTC.